What follows are 10 T cell receptor beta chains derived from one specimen sequenced in a study of blood T cell repertoires in COVID-19. Sequencing used immunoSEQ multiplex PCR; TCRdb keeps in-frame clones, though not all of them. Of more than 200,000 clones in the sample, around 85% were seen once. Material: peripheral blood. These receptor sequences come from a woman between 40 and 55 years old with active or convalescent COVID-19.

The gene calls are TRBV7-9 and TRBJ2-2; D not certain. Trimming took off 6 bases at V and 0 bases at J, with 14 bases between the two ends. This CDR3 region has 16 residues. Germline CDR1 is SEHNR and CDR2 is FQNEAQ (reference sequence). CDR3 sequence reads: CASRTQVLSNTGELFF. Here the CDR3 DNA reads TGTGCCAGCAGAACTCAGGTGCTCTCGAACACCGGGGAGCTGTTTTTT.

The CDR3 here is CASSEARTRGVDTQYF. The DNA of the CDR3 is TGTGCCAGCAGTGAAGCCCGGACTAGGGGGGTGGATACGCAGTATTTT. J is TRBJ2-3 and V is TRBV2; D is perhaps TRBD2 (7 bases). Germline V gene sequence: CDR1 SNHLY, CDR2 FYNNEI. This CDR3 has 16 amino acids. The V end was cut by 0 bases, the J end by 6 bases, with 16 bases between.

This clone turned up a few times. The chain couples TRBV9 to TRBJ2-6, with 8 nucleotides matching TRBD1. Trimming removed 4 bases from V and 0 bases from J; junction bases left unmatched: 6. The germline gives CDR1 SGDLS, CDR2 YYNGEE. The CDR3 has 17 amino acids. The CDR3 sequence is CASSPRDRSSGANVLTF. For the CDR3, the DNA is TGTGCCAGCAGCCCAAGGGACAGGAGCTCTGGGGCCAACGTCCTGACTTTC.

This sequence joins TRBV28 and TRBJ1-4; D unresolved. The germline V gene has CDR1 MDHEN and CDR2 SYDVKM. This CDR3 comprises 13 residues. Deletions cut 8 bases from V and 7 bases from J, with 14 bases between. The CDR3 DNA is TGTGCCAGCTCCACCCGGGGAGGTGAAAAACTGTTTTTT. It specifies CASSTRGGEKLFF.

The chain couples TRBV19 to TRBJ2-7; 9 bases line up with TRBD2. Trimming took 3 bases from V and 6 from J; bases not matched to a gene: 3. Germline loops: CDR1 LNHDA, CDR2 SQIVND (reference sequence). The length of the CDR3 is 13 residues. The CDR3, as DNA: TGTGCCAGTAGTATTGGCGGGGGGGCCGAGCAGTACTTC. Translated, it gives CASSIGGGAEQYF.

The table lists this clone with a count of one. The chain has TRBV10-3 and TRBJ2-3; D may be TRBD2 (6 bases). This CDR3 has 14 residues. The germline CDR1 and CDR2 sequences are ENHRY and SYGVKD. V was shortened by 7 bases and J by 2 bases, with 13 bases between the two germline ends. The CDR3 spells CAITPGLFTDTQYF. The CDR3 DNA sequence: TGTGCCATCACCCCGGGACTTTTCACAGATACGCAGTATTTT.

Here the CDR3 DNA reads TGTGCCAGCAGCCCTAGCTTCGCGGCATACAATGAGCAGTTCTTC. It yields the protein CASSPSFAAYNEQFF. V is TRBV7-3 and J is TRBJ2-1; a weak D match, TRBD2 (5 bases). CDR1 and CDR2 from the germline V gene are SGHTA and FQGTGA. CDR3 size: 15 residues. Trimming stripped 5 bases from V and 4 bases from J, with 15 bases between.

This chain links TRBV5-1 with TRBJ1-4, with D unresolved. The germline CDR1 and CDR2 sequences are SGHRS and YFSETQ. There are 13 residues in the CDR3. Trimming cost V 0 bases and J 4 bases, with 4 bases left between them. CDR3 in DNA: TGCGCCAGCAGCTTGGACATTAATGAAAAACTGTTTTTT. Residues: CASSLDINEKLFF.

Of note for this clone: Other DNA sequences of this sample code for an identical CDR3. The CDR3 spells CASSYREEKLFF. For the CDR3, the DNA is TGTGCCAGTAGTTACAGAGAAGAAAAACTGTTTTTT. The rearrangement uses TRBV19 and TRBJ1-4; D not resolved. The V end lost 5 bases, the J end lost 8 bases, and 9 bases lay between the germline ends. The CDR3 is 12 residues long. The germline CDR1 and CDR2 sequences are LNHDA and SQIVND (reference sequence).

This chain connects TRBV28 to TRBJ1-5; the match to TRBD1 covers 9 bases. Losses at the gene ends were 6 bases for V and 7 bases for J; bases not matched to a gene: 4. CDR1 MDHEN and CDR2 SYDVKM come from the germline V gene. The CDR3 has 13 residues. CDR3 amino acids: CASRTGGGQPQHF. CDR3 in DNA: TGTGCCAGCAGGACAGGGGGTGGGCAGCCCCAGCATTTT.